The 24 T cell receptor beta chains reported below all come from one sample, sequenced in a study of cytomegalovirus exposure and HLA in healthy donors. PCR amplification relied on 60 Vbeta primers (plus 13 Jbeta primers). Using immunoSEQ multiplex PCR, the repertoire was profiled, and TCRdb retains in-frame clones only, with some absent. The table lists over 100,000 clones, over 65% of them singletons. The sequencing sample was made of PBMCs. These receptors all come from a woman aged 25-40 years in good health and CMV-seronegative.

J is TRBJ1-6 and V is TRBV19; tentatively, D is TRBD1 (5 bases). The germline V and J ends were trimmed by 7 bases and 5 bases, with 12 bases remaining between them. The length of the CDR3 is 14 residues. Germline CDR1 reads LNHDA; CDR2 reads SQIVND (reference sequence). The CDR3 loop reads CASKDSWNNSPLHF. The CDR3 bases are TGTGCCAGTAAAGACAGTTGGAATAATTCACCCCTCCACTTT.

J is TRBJ1-2 and V is TRBV19; D is possibly TRBD1 (5 bases). CDR1 is LNHDA and CDR2 is SQIVND in the germline V gene (reference sequence). The CDR3 contains 13 residues. The V end lost 3 bases, the J end lost 4 bases, and 9 bases lay between the germline ends. CDR3 bases: TGTGCCAGTAGTATCGGGGGTGCCTATGGCTACACCTTC. Translation: CASSIGGAYGYTF.

This chain links TRBV19 with TRBJ2-3; tentatively, D is TRBD2 (6 bases). The CDR3 length is 15 residues. Trimming removed 6 bases at V and 5 bases at J, with 18 bases between. Per the germline V gene, CDR1 is LNHDA and CDR2 is SQIVND (reference sequence). The CDR3 reads CASSRGTSGGDTQYF. The CDR3 bases are TGTGCCAGTAGCCGAGGGACTTCCGGGGGAGATACGCAGTATTTT.

The chain carries TRBV12-5 and TRBJ2-7, with D maybe TRBD1 (6 bases). CDR1 LGHNT and CDR2 FRNRAP come from the germline V gene. The length of the CDR3 is 17 residues. V lost 6 bases, J lost 6 bases, and 27 bases lay in between. In nucleotides, the CDR3 is TGTGCTAGTGGCAAACGGCGTGTGGGGGCCCCCGACCGCGAGCAGTACTTC. This translates into CASGKRRVGAPDREQYF.

The V call is TRBV27, the J call TRBJ1-5; maybe TRBD1 (6 bases). The ends were cut back, 2 bases at V and 1 base at J, with 9 bases in the middle. Germline V gene sequence: CDR1 MNHEY, CDR2 SMNVEV (reference sequence). This CDR3 spans 15 amino acids. For the CDR3, the DNA is TGTGCCAGCAGTTTAGGGGGCTCGAGCAATCAGCCCCAGCATTTT. This translates into CASSLGGSSNQPQHF.

This clone was detected a few times. The chain joins TRBV2 to TRBJ2-3, with 9 bases aligning to TRBD1. The CDR3 is made up of 15 amino acids. The V gene end was trimmed by 7 bases and the J gene end by 4 bases; junction bases not matched to a gene: 9. Per germline, CDR1 SNHLY and CDR2 FYNNEI. The CDR3 nucleotides are TGTGCCAGCACCATGGGACAGGGCCTTTCAGATACGCAGTATTTT. This codes for CASTMGQGLSDTQYF.

As for this clone: At one end, the junction sequence differs from germline, possibly due to a read error. V usage is TRBV30 and J usage is TRBJ1-3; no clear D. Germline CDR1 is GTSNPN and CDR2 is SVGIG (reference sequence). The CDR3 is 12 residues long. The CDR3 bases are TGTGCCCGGAGACTCTCTGGAAACACCATATATTTT. It specifies CARRLSGNTIYF.

The sample holds a few counts of this clone. The sample has other DNA sequences that encode this CDR3 too. This chain connects TRBV7-9 to TRBJ1-2, with D unclear. The CDR3 is 12 residues long. CDR1 is SEHNR, CDR2 FQNEAQ, per germline (reference sequence). The V gene lost 5 bases and the J gene lost 5 bases, with 9 bases spanning the gap. In nucleotides, the CDR3 is TGTGCCAGCAGCCTCGAGGGATATGGCTACACCTTC. It is translated as CASSLEGYGYTF.

The rearrangement joins TRBV18 to TRBJ2-2; 8 bases line up with TRBD1. Germline trimming cut 3 bases from V and 4 bases from J; bases unmatched to any gene: 1. The CDR3 runs to 14 residues. CDR1 and CDR2 from the germline V gene are KGHSH and LQKENI. The CDR3 region is CASSPDRATGELFF. The CDR3 nucleotides are TGTGCCAGCTCACCGGACAGGGCCACCGGGGAGCTGTTTTTT.

CDR3 residues: CASSEGTGGYNEQFF. The CDR3 region has the DNA TGTGCCAGCAGTGAGGGGACAGGGGGCTACAATGAGCAGTTCTTC. This sequence joins TRBV6-1 and TRBJ2-1; 11 bases agree with TRBD1. Germline V gene sequence: CDR1 MNHNS, CDR2 SASEGT. V trimming: 3 bases; J trimming: 3 bases; junction bases outside the gene matches: 1. The CDR3 sequence is 15 residues long.

V usage is TRBV29-1 and J usage is TRBJ1-1; D call uncertain. The CDR3 covers 13 residues. Germline V gene sequence: CDR1 SQVTM, CDR2 ANQGSEA. Between the trimmed V and J ends, which lost 3 bases and 3 bases, there was a span of 11 bases. Here the CDR3 reads CSVEKLGDTEAFF. The CDR3 region has the DNA TGCAGCGTTGAGAAACTCGGGGACACTGAAGCTTTCTTT.

The V call is TRBV19, the J call TRBJ1-5; a weak D match, TRBD1 (5 bases). Germline V gives CDR1 LNHDA, CDR2 SQIVND (reference sequence). V was trimmed by 5 bases and J by 0 bases, leaving 11 bases between them. The CDR3 extends over 15 amino acids. In DNA, the CDR3 is TGTGCCAGTAGTCGTATGACAGTTAGCAATCAGCCCCAGCATTTT. The encoded protein is CASSRMTVSNQPQHF.

The chain uses TRBV7-8 and TRBJ1-2, with D perhaps TRBD1 (5 bases). Germline CDR1 reads SGHVS; CDR2 reads FQNEAQ. The CDR3 spans 14 residues. Trimming stripped 1 base from V and 8 bases from J, with 14 bases between. DNA of the CDR3: TGTGCCAGCAGCTTAGACTGGGGAGGGGAGGGCTACACCTTC. Amino acids: CASSLDWGGEGYTF.

The rearrangement joins TRBV2 to TRBJ1-2; 9 bases agree with TRBD1. The germline V gene encodes CDR1 SNHLY and CDR2 FYNNEI. CDR3 length: 15 amino acids. The junction had 9 bases not matched to a gene; V was cut back by 6 bases and J by 4 bases. CDR3 sequence reads: CASRADRGRSYGYTF. The CDR3 coding sequence is TGTGCCAGCAGGGCCGACAGGGGGAGAAGCTATGGCTACACCTTC.

The V and J genes are TRBV30 and TRBJ2-5, with TRBD2 as a possible D gene (7 bases). CDR3 length: 14 amino acids. CDR1 GTSNPN and CDR2 SVGIG come from the germline V gene (reference sequence). Trimming took off 4 bases at V and 11 bases at J, with 23 bases between the two ends. CDR3 sequence reads: CAWTLGVGEGEQYF. The CDR3 DNA reads TGTGCCTGGACGCTAGGGGTCGGGGAGGGGGAGCAGTACTTC.

V gene TRBV2 combines with J gene TRBJ2-3; the D gene is possibly TRBD2 (5 bases). Germline V gene data show CDR1 as SNHLY and CDR2 as FYNNEI. The CDR3 extends over 13 amino acids. The V gene lost 7 bases and the J gene lost 0 bases, with 8 bases spanning the gap. Here the CDR3 DNA reads TGTGCCAGCAACACGGGGAGCACAGATACGCAGTATTTT. Translating it yields CASNTGSTDTQYF. The variable domain in full, completed from reference TRBV2 and TRBJ2-3, reads EPEVTQTPSHQVTQMGQEVILRCVPISNHLYFYWYRQILGQKVEFLVSFYNNEISEKSEIFDDQFSVERPDGSNFTLKIRSTKLEDSAMYFCASNTGSTDTQYFGPGTRLTVL.

The chain employs TRBV7-9 and TRBJ1-2, with 7 bases aligning to TRBD1. The CDR3 runs to 14 residues. V dropped 10 bases and J dropped 9; count of bases not matched to a gene: 17. Germline assignment: CDR1 SEHNR and CDR2 FQNEAQ (reference sequence). The CDR3 bases are TGTGCCACCCCCAAGCCCGGGCAGGGGGAAAGCTACACCTTC. This gives the protein CATPKPGQGESYTF.

This chain connects TRBV19 to TRBJ1-5; 8 nucleotides align to TRBD1. Looked up from germline, CDR1 is LNHDA and CDR2 is SQIVND (reference sequence). Trimming removed 5 bases from V and 7 bases from J; junction bases left unmatched: 10. The CDR3 is made up of 15 amino acids. The CDR3 coding sequence is TGTGCCAGTAGTGTAAATGGACAGGGAGGCCAGCCCCAGCATTTT. It encodes CASSVNGQGGQPQHF. The variable domain in full, with the rest retrieved from reference TRBV19 and TRBJ1-5, is DGGITQSPKYLFRKEGQNVTLSCEQNLNHDAMYWYRQDPGQGLRLIYYSQIVNDFQKGDIAEGYSVSREKKESFPLTVTSAQKNPTAFYLCASSVNGQGGQPQHFGDGTRLSIL.

V is TRBV18 and J is TRBJ1-1, with 7 bases fitting TRBD1. Germline lookup yields CDR1 KGHSH and CDR2 LQKENI. This CDR3 comprises 15 residues. J was trimmed by 5 bases and V by 6 bases; bases with no gene match: 12. CDR3 nucleotide sequence: TGTGCCAGCTCGCGTGCCGAGGGGGCGGGTACTGAAGCTTTCTTT. Its protein is CASSRAEGAGTEAFF.

The V and J genes are TRBV6-6 and TRBJ2-7; 11 positions agree with TRBD1. CDR1 is MNHNY and CDR2 is SVGAGI in the germline V gene (reference sequence). The V and J ends lost 4 bases and 3 bases, in that order; junction bases with no gene match: 5. This CDR3 is 15 amino acids long. The CDR3 DNA reads as TGTGCCAGCAGTTCCGGACAGGGGGCCTACTACGAGCAGTACTTC. Encoded protein: CASSSGQGAYYEQYF.

This chain links TRBV4-1 with TRBJ2-1, with a tentative D call TRBD2 (7 bases). Trimming took off 0 bases at V and 4 bases at J, with 16 bases between the two ends. The CDR3 is 17 residues long. Germline CDR1 and CDR2: MGHRA and YSYEKL. CDR3 in DNA: TGCGCCAGCAGCCAAGATTTGGGTGCGGGGGCATACAATGAGCAGTTCTTC. Amino acids: CASSQDLGAGAYNEQFF.

J is TRBJ1-2 and V is TRBV11-2; 10 bases line up with TRBD1. The V segment lost 5 bases and the J segment 4 bases; nucleotides outside the gene matches: 4. This CDR3 has 14 residues. The germline CDR1 and CDR2 sequences are SGHAT and FQNNGV. CDR3: CASSPTGGFYGYTF. Written as DNA, the CDR3 is TGTGCCAGCAGCCCGACAGGGGGCTTCTATGGCTACACCTTC.

This clone was picked up a small number of times. The chain links TRBV4-3 to TRBJ2-1; 7 positions agree with TRBD1. The CDR3 is 20 residues long. Trimming took 0 bases from V and 0 from J; bases not matched to a gene: 14. Germline values: CDR1 LGHNA, CDR2 YSLEER. The CDR3 DNA follows: TGCGCCAGCAGCCAAGACCTCAGGGGGACACTGACCCTCTCCTACAATGAGCAGTTCTTC. Its translation is CASSQDLRGTLTLSYNEQFF.

This clone occurred a few times. V usage is TRBV28 and J usage is TRBJ2-3; a possible D gene is TRBD2 (5 bases). The V end lost 8 bases, the J end lost 5 bases, and 5 bases lay between the germline ends. The CDR3 extends over 10 amino acids. CDR1 is MDHEN, CDR2 SYDVKM, per germline. The CDR3 bases are TGTGCCAGCGGGAGAGATACGCAGTATTTT. This codes for CASGRDTQYF.